This TCR beta chain was recorded in a study of T cell responses to AZD1222 COVID-19 vaccine. General study points: Among spike-specific TCRs, nearly half reportedly target unmutated variant regions. It should be noted that donors were predominantly white British and more often female, and clonal diversity was possibly underestimated. Following two doses of AZD1222, Spike-specific TCR breadth and depth rose.

Here immunoSEQ multiplex PCR was the method, and the copy in TCRdb shows in-frame clones only, minus some. The sample gives tens of thousands of clones, about 85% of which show up once; 1% to 1.5% is in the top ten. A remark on this clone: The antigen is unknown.

Sequencing was performed on peripheral blood, taken 28 days after the second AZD1222 dose. This sequence originates from an adult who received the AZD1222 COVID-19 vaccine.

The CDR3 here is CASSAVPAVGSAEKLFF. CDR3 coding DNA: TGTGCCAGCAGTGCGGTGCCAGCCGTCGGTTCGGCGGAAAAACTGTTTTTT. The chain has TRBV6-1 and TRBJ1-4; D remains unclear. V lost 4 bases to trimming and J lost 8 bases, with 23 bases between them. This CDR3 spans 17 amino acids. Germline V gene lookup returns CDR1 MNHNS and CDR2 SASEGT.